This T cell receptor (beta chain) was recorded in a study of T cell repertoires in cytomegalovirus infection. MiXCR was run by TCRdb on the reads, yielding one entry per CDR3 protein. The sample has approximately 73,000 distinct CDR3 sequences, 35% to 45% seen once. Trimming took 3 bases from V and 4 from J, leaving 9 bases between them. CDR3 size: 13 residues. Remarks on this clonotype: The antigen is undetermined.

The source is a human donor in good health (CMV status not recorded). Some clones in this sample may be carry-over from other donors' samples. The chain carries TRBV12-3 or TRBV12-4 and TRBJ1-1; no definite D call. The input for sequencing was CD8+ T cells from cultured PBMCs, taken from culture after CMV antigen stimulation. The CDR3 DNA reads TGTGCCAGCAGTTTCGCTGGAGGCACTGAAGCTTTCTTT. This translates into CASSFAGGTEAFF.